The rows below give T cell receptor beta chains drawn from one sample of a study of blood T cell repertoires in COVID-19. Using immunoSEQ multiplex PCR, the repertoire was profiled, and TCRdb retains in-frame clones only, with some absent. The sample includes roughly 330,000 clones, around 90% of them seen just once. The sample taken for sequencing was peripheral blood. The receptors were sampled from a man younger than 40 with COVID-19, enrolled during active disease. The CDR3 runs from the conserved cysteine through the conserved F or W. The D gene is left open where the match is weak. Expanded clones are given a class, and other clones once, few, many or no size at all.

.	TRBV4-2	TRBJ1-2	.	CASSQQTDLRYGYTF	TGTGCCAGCAGCCAACAGACAGACCTCCGCTATGGCTACACCTTC
.	TRBV21-1	TRBJ2-2	.	CASGKTGTGASRGAKTGELFF	TGTGCCAGCGGTAAAACCGGGACAGGGGCGTCCCGGGGGGCGAAAACCGGGGAGCTGTTTTTT
.	TRBV5-1	TRBJ1-4	.	CASSLAQGNNEKLFF	TGCGCCAGCAGCTTGGCCCAGGGGAATAATGAAAAACTGTTTTTT
.	TRBV3-1/TRBV3-2	TRBJ2-1	.	CASSLSRSSYNEQFF	TGTGCCAGCAGCCTTAGCCGTAGCTCCTACAATGAGCAGTTCTTC
.	TRBV3-1/TRBV3-2	TRBJ2-3	once	CASSQVSSSTDTQYF	TGTGCCAGCAGCCAAGTTAGCAGTTCCACAGATACGCAGTATTTT
.	TRBV6-5	TRBJ2-7	.	CASSFLSGYEQYF	TGTGCCAGCAGTTTTCTGTCGGGATACGAGCAGTACTTC
.	TRBV19	TRBJ1-1	.	CASSIEGGLGTEAFF	TGTGCCAGTAGTATAGAGGGGGGGCTCGGCACTGAAGCTTTCTTT
.	TRBV5-1	TRBJ1-1	.	CASSQGAGAFF	TGCGCCAGCAGTCAGGGTGCTGGAGCTTTCTTT
.	TRBV5-4	TRBJ1-3	.	CASSLSGGFSGNTIYF	TGTGCCAGCAGCTTGTCGGGGGGTTTCTCTGGAAACACCATATATTTT
.	TRBV5-6	TRBJ2-7	.	CASSSGTPSSYEQYF	TGTGCCAGCAGCAGCGGGACACCGAGCTCCTACGAGCAGTACTTC
.	TRBV6-5	TRBJ2-6	.	CASSGSGANVLTF	TGTGCCAGCAGCGGCTCTGGGGCCAACGTCCTGACTTTC
.	TRBV25-1	TRBJ1-2	.	CASSDDQGSYGYTF	TGTGCCAGCAGTGACGATCAGGGCAGCTATGGCTACACCTTC
.	TRBV9	TRBJ2-2	few	CASSVQGRDTGELFF	TGTGCCAGCAGCGTACAGGGGAGGGACACCGGGGAGCTGTTTTTT
.	TRBV4-1	TRBJ1-2	.	CASSQDPSGTIYGYTF	TGCGCCAGCAGCCAAGATCCCTCCGGGACAATCTATGGCTACACCTTC
TRBD1	TRBV9	TRBJ1-1	.	CASSTDRGQKAFF	TGTGCCAGCAGCACAGACAGGGGGCAAAAAGCTTTCTTT
TRBD2	TRBV5-1	TRBJ2-2	.	CASSWGLAGGIGELFF	TGCGCCAGCAGCTGGGGACTAGCGGGAGGTATCGGGGAGCTGTTTTTT
TRBD1	TRBV7-3	TRBJ2-1	.	CASSLVGTGTEQFF	TGTGCCAGCAGCTTAGTGGGGACAGGGACTGAGCAGTTCTTC
TRBD2	TRBV29-1	TRBJ2-1	.	CSVGTAGGVGEQFF	TGCAGCGTCGGAACGGCGGGAGGCGTTGGGGAGCAGTTCTTC
.	TRBV2	TRBJ2-7	.	CASSENLIPGDEQYF	TGTGCCAGCAGTGAAAATTTGATCCCGGGGGACGAGCAGTACTTC
TRBD1	TRBV18	TRBJ2-7	.	CASSSGTGNSYEQYF	TGTGCCAGCTCATCCGGGACAGGGAATTCCTACGAGCAGTACTTC
TRBD2	TRBV3-1/TRBV3-2	TRBJ2-1	.	CASSQRTSGSPNEQFF	TGTGCCAGCAGCCAAAGAACTAGCGGGAGCCCCAATGAGCAGTTCTTC
.	TRBV9	TRBJ2-3	.	CASSETPGVRTDTQYF	TGTGCCAGCAGCGAAACTCCGGGGGTTCGGACAGATACGCAGTATTTT
TRBD1	TRBV5-4	TRBJ1-1	.	CASSTGQDKNTEAFF	TGTGCCAGCAGCACGGGACAGGACAAGAACACTGAAGCTTTCTTT
TRBD1	TRBV4-1	TRBJ1-4	.	CASSQDSGGYGEKLFF	TGCGCCAGCAGCCAAGATTCAGGGGGCTACGGTGAAAAACTGTTTTTT
TRBD1	TRBV3-1/TRBV3-2	TRBJ1-2	.	CASSQARDRVDYGYTF	TGTGCCAGCAGCCAAGCACGGGACAGGGTTGACTATGGCTACACCTTC
TRBD2	TRBV19	TRBJ2-3	once	CASSIVAILAGETDTQYF	TGTGCCAGTAGTATAGTGGCGATACTAGCGGGGGAGACAGATACGCAGTATTTT
.	TRBV7-9	TRBJ1-4	few	CASSFIPAPNEKLFF	TGTGCCAGCAGCTTTATTCCTGCGCCTAATGAAAAACTGTTTTTT
.	TRBV6-6	TRBJ2-2	.	CASRSFDTYTGELFF	TGTGCCAGCAGATCCTTTGACACATACACCGGGGAGCTGTTTTTT
.	TRBV6-5	TRBJ1-2	.	CASRTFARDYGYTF	TGTGCCAGCAGAACATTCGCCAGGGACTATGGCTACACCTTC
TRBD1	TRBV4-3	TRBJ2-2	once	CASSQVVPGGYTGELFF	TGCGCCAGCAGCCAAGTGGTCCCAGGGGGATACACCGGGGAGCTGTTTTTT
.	TRBV10-2	TRBJ2-2	.	CASREAGVGELFF	TGCGCCAGCAGAGAGGCAGGGGTCGGGGAGCTGTTTTTT
.	TRBV10-2	TRBJ2-1	.	CASAVTERNEQFF	TGCGCCAGCGCGGTTACGGAGCGGAATGAGCAGTTCTTC
.	TRBV18	TRBJ1-4	once	CASSRTGLDEKLFF	TGTGCCAGCTCACGAACAGGGCTCGATGAAAAACTGTTTTTT
.	TRBV7-2	TRBJ2-3	few	CASSLSGFTDTQYF	TGTGCCAGCAGCTTATCAGGGTTTACAGATACGCAGTATTTT
TRBD1	TRBV19	TRBJ1-1	.	CASSIGDSSEAFF	TGTGCCAGTAGTATAGGGGACAGCAGTGAAGCTTTCTTT
TRBD1	TRBV5-4	TRBJ1-5	.	CASSAAPRTGLDQPQHF	TGTGCCAGCAGCGCAGCCCCGCGGACAGGGTTAGATCAGCCCCAGCATTTT
.	TRBV19	TRBJ2-4	.	CASRGGAPRNIQYF	TGTGCCAGTAGGGGGGGGGCGCCAAGGAACATTCAGTACTTC
TRBD2	TRBV24-1	TRBJ2-5	.	CATSDLKISASGGLEETQYF	TGTGCCACCAGTGATTTGAAGATTTCGGCTAGCGGGGGGCTGGAAGAGACCCAGTACTTC
TRBD2	TRBV30	TRBJ2-2	.	CAWKGRASGRGWTGELFF	TGTGCCTGGAAGGGACGGGCTAGCGGGAGGGGATGGACCGGGGAGCTGTTTTTT
TRBD2	TRBV5-1	TRBJ2-7	.	CASSQGASGSPYEQYF	TGCGCCAGCTCCCAGGGGGCTAGCGGGAGTCCCTACGAGCAGTACTTC
.	TRBV30	TRBJ2-6	few	CAWRGGRDSSGANVLTF	TGTGCCTGGAGGGGGGGACGGGACAGCTCTGGGGCCAACGTCCTGACTTTC
.	TRBV27	TRBJ1-5	.	CASSYRGGNQPQHF	TGTGCCAGCAGTTATCGGGGTGGCAATCAGCCCCAGCATTTT
.	TRBV7-3	TRBJ1-6	few	CASSGQGLPSPLHF	TGTGCCAGCAGCGGGCAAGGACTCCCATCACCCCTCCACTTT
.	TRBV28	TRBJ2-4	.	CASSFYVAKNIQYF	TGTGCCAGCAGTTTTTATGTAGCCAAAAACATTCAGTACTTC
.	TRBV5-5	TRBJ2-1	.	CASSDTGNSYNEQFF	TGTGCCAGCAGCGATACAGGTAATTCCTACAATGAGCAGTTCTTC
.	TRBV27	TRBJ2-3	.	CASSQLSTDTQYF	TGTGCCAGCAGCCAACTAAGCACAGATACGCAGTATTTT
.	TRBV19	TRBJ2-1	.	CASSMSTTGYNEQFF	TGTGCCAGTAGTATGTCAACGACAGGTTACAATGAGCAGTTCTTC
.	TRBV5-6	TRBJ2-7	.	CASSFVAYEQYF	TGTGCCAGCAGCTTCGTAGCCTACGAGCAGTACTTC
.	TRBV30	TRBJ1-5	.	CAWSRGNSNQPQHF	TGTGCCTGGAGTAGGGGCAATAGCAATCAGCCCCAGCATTTT
TRBD1	TRBV14	TRBJ2-7	.	CASSYGIGTAEQYF	TGTGCCAGCAGCTACGGAATCGGGACAGCCGAGCAGTACTTC